A single sample is the source of the 3 T cell receptor beta chains below, sequenced in a study of T cell responses to AZD1222 COVID-19 vaccine. TCRdb's table, derived via immunoSEQ multiplex PCR, lists solely in-frame clones and lacks some. The sample yields under 140,000 clones, 92% seen once. This specimen was peripheral blood, taken 28 days after the second AZD1222 dose. The source is an adult who received the AZD1222 COVID-19 vaccine.

V is TRBV24-1 and J is TRBJ1-2, with D maybe TRBD1 (5 bases). Germline CDR1 is KGHDR and CDR2 is SFDVKD. This CDR3 contains 13 residues. V was cut by 10 bases and J by 0 bases, with 11 bases left in between. The CDR3 DNA reads as TGTGCCACTCGATCAGGGACTAACTATGGCTACACCTTC. Translated, it gives CATRSGTNYGYTF.

This sequence joins TRBV10-3 and TRBJ1-1, with 10 positions matching TRBD1. The germline V gene has CDR1 ENHRY and CDR2 SYGVKD. V was pared by 6 bases and J by 4 bases, with 8 bases of the junction left unmatched. The CDR3 sequence is 15 residues long. The CDR3 nucleotides read TGTGCCATCAGAGGCGACGGGACAGGGGCCACTGAAGCTTTCTTT. Translation gives CAIRGDGTGATEAFF.

This sequence joins TRBV7-9 and TRBJ2-5, with TRBD2 matching over 7 bases. The CDR3 runs 13 residues. The V gene's germline CDR1 is SEHNR and CDR2 FQNEAQ (reference sequence). The V and J ends lost 8 bases and 2 bases, in that order; junction bases with no gene match: 5. The CDR3 coding sequence is TGTGCCAGCGGACCGGGGGGACAAGAGACCCAGTACTTC. It codes for CASGPGGQETQYF.